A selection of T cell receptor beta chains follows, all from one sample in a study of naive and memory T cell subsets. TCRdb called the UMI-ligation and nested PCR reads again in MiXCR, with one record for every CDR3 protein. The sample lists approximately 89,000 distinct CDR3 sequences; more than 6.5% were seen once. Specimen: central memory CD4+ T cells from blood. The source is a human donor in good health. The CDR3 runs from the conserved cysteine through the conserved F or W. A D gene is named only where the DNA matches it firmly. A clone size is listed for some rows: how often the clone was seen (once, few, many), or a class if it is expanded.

CDR3nt: TGTGCCAGCAGCTTCGAAGGAGGGAGGAGGGCTTTCTTT; CDR3aa: CASSFEGGRRAFF; v_gene: TRBV11-1; j_gene: TRBJ1-1; d_gene: .; abundance: .
CDR3nt: TGTGCCAGCAGCTTAGTATCTTACGAGCAGTACTTC; CDR3aa: CASSLVSYEQYF; v_gene: TRBV7-2; j_gene: TRBJ2-7; d_gene: .; abundance: few
CDR3nt: TGTGCCAGCAGGCCCGAGGGGCGCTTAAATTCACCCCTCCACTTT; CDR3aa: CASRPEGRLNSPLHF; v_gene: TRBV7-2; j_gene: TRBJ1-6; d_gene: .; abundance: many
CDR3nt: TGTGCCAGCAGCTTAAGTATGGACAGTCAGCTCCACTTT; CDR3aa: CASSLSMDSQLHF; v_gene: TRBV7-3; j_gene: TRBJ1-6; d_gene: .; abundance: many
CDR3nt: TGTGCCAGCAGCTTAAGCGGGGGGGCCCCCTCCAATGAGCAGTTCTTC; CDR3aa: CASSLSGGAPSNEQFF; v_gene: TRBV7-9; j_gene: TRBJ2-1; d_gene: TRBD2; abundance: .
CDR3nt: TGCAGTGCTAGAGATCTACAGACGAATAGGAGGGAGACCCAGTACTTC; CDR3aa: CSARDLQTNRRETQYF; v_gene: TRBV20-1; j_gene: TRBJ2-5; d_gene: .; abundance: few
CDR3nt: TGTGCCAGCAGCTCCTCAGTGCACACTGAAGCTTTCTTT; CDR3aa: CASSSSVHTEAFF; v_gene: TRBV7-2; j_gene: TRBJ1-1; d_gene: .; abundance: many
CDR3nt: TGTGCCAGCAGCTCAACCTCGGGTGGCACCGGGGAGCTGTTTTTT; CDR3aa: CASSSTSGGTGELFF; v_gene: TRBV7-3; j_gene: TRBJ2-2; d_gene: .; abundance: many
CDR3nt: TGCGCCAGCAGCCAAGATGCCACTCTGAACACTGAAGCTTTCTTT; CDR3aa: CASSQDATLNTEAFF; v_gene: TRBV4-3; j_gene: TRBJ1-1; d_gene: .; abundance: many
CDR3nt: TGTGCCAGCAGCAAAGTAGGCAGGCCTATGGACTCTGGGGCCAACGTCCTGACTTTC; CDR3aa: CASSKVGRPMDSGANVLTF; v_gene: TRBV21-1; j_gene: TRBJ2-6; d_gene: .; abundance: .
CDR3nt: TGTGCCAGCAGTTACTCCGGACTAGCGGGGGGTTCCGGGGAGCTGTTTTTT; CDR3aa: CASSYSGLAGGSGELFF; v_gene: TRBV6-2/TRBV6-3; j_gene: TRBJ2-2; d_gene: TRBD2; abundance: many
CDR3nt: TGTGCCAGTACAGGGAGCTCTGGGGCCAACGTCCTGACTTTC; CDR3aa: CASTGSSGANVLTF; v_gene: TRBV19; j_gene: TRBJ2-6; d_gene: .; abundance: few
CDR3nt: TGTGCCAGCAGGGAGGGCACCGGGGAGCTGTTTTTT; CDR3aa: CASREGTGELFF; v_gene: TRBV2; j_gene: TRBJ2-2; d_gene: .; abundance: few
CDR3nt: TGTGCCAGCAGCTCCGCCTACTACGAGCAGTACTTC; CDR3aa: CASSSAYYEQYF; v_gene: TRBV7-2; j_gene: TRBJ2-7; d_gene: .; abundance: many
CDR3nt: TGTGCCAGCAGCTCAGGGGACCATTCACCCCTCCACTTT; CDR3aa: CASSSGDHSPLHF; v_gene: TRBV7-3; j_gene: TRBJ1-6; d_gene: .; abundance: many
CDR3nt: TGTGCCAGCAGACCCGACATTTCGCGTTACAATGAGCAGTTCTTC; CDR3aa: CASRPDISRYNEQFF; v_gene: TRBV4-2; j_gene: TRBJ2-1; d_gene: .; abundance: many
CDR3nt: TGTGCCAGCAGTTCCAATACCGGGACTAGCGGATACAATGAGCAGTTCTTC; CDR3aa: CASSSNTGTSGYNEQFF; v_gene: TRBV12-3/TRBV12-4; j_gene: TRBJ2-1; d_gene: TRBD2; abundance: few
CDR3nt: TGTGCCAGCAGTGAAGCGAAAAGGAGAAGCAATCAGCCCCAGCATTTT; CDR3aa: CASSEAKRRSNQPQHF; v_gene: TRBV6-1; j_gene: TRBJ1-5; d_gene: .; abundance: many
CDR3nt: TGTGCCAGCAGTGAAGAGAACGTGGGCAAAAACATTCAGTACTTC; CDR3aa: CASSEENVGKNIQYF; v_gene: TRBV6-1; j_gene: TRBJ2-4; d_gene: .; abundance: few
CDR3nt: TGTGCCACCAGCAGAGCCGACTCCAGGGCGACTAATGAAAAACTGTTTTTT; CDR3aa: CATSRADSRATNEKLFF; v_gene: TRBV15; j_gene: TRBJ1-4; d_gene: .; abundance: many
CDR3nt: TGTGCCAGCTCACCACCCCGGTACCAAGAGACCCAGTACTTC; CDR3aa: CASSPPRYQETQYF; v_gene: TRBV18; j_gene: TRBJ2-5; d_gene: .; abundance: few
CDR3nt: TGTGCCAGCAAAGGCAAGGGGGCTGGAGGCTACACCTTC; CDR3aa: CASKGKGAGGYTF; v_gene: TRBV6-5; j_gene: TRBJ1-2; d_gene: TRBD1; abundance: many
CDR3nt: TGTGCCAGCAGTTTTATGGCGGGCCTCAGGAACAATGAGCAGTTCTTC; CDR3aa: CASSFMAGLRNNEQFF; v_gene: TRBV12-3/TRBV12-4; j_gene: TRBJ2-1; d_gene: .; abundance: many
CDR3nt: TGTGCCAGCACTAAAACCGGTACAGATACGCAGTATTTT; CDR3aa: CASTKTGTDTQYF; v_gene: TRBV7-3; j_gene: TRBJ2-3; d_gene: .; abundance: .
CDR3nt: TGCAGCGCGGGGCAGGGCAGGGAAAAACTGTTTTTT; CDR3aa: CSAGQGREKLFF; v_gene: TRBV29-1; j_gene: TRBJ1-4; d_gene: .; abundance: .
CDR3nt: TGTGCCAGCAGCGGGGGGGTAAACCCCAAGACCCAGTACTTC; CDR3aa: CASSGGVNPKTQYF; v_gene: TRBV28; j_gene: TRBJ2-5; d_gene: TRBD2; abundance: few
CDR3nt: TGTGCCAGCAAGTCGGCAGGTTCTCCAAATCAGCCCCAGCATTTT; CDR3aa: CASKSAGSPNQPQHF; v_gene: TRBV27; j_gene: TRBJ1-5; d_gene: .; abundance: many
CDR3nt: TGTGCCACCAGCCCCCTCGGGGGGGCGTACAATGAGCAGTTCTTC; CDR3aa: CATSPLGGAYNEQFF; v_gene: TRBV7-3; j_gene: TRBJ2-1; d_gene: TRBD2; abundance: .
CDR3nt: TGTGCCAGCAGCTCCGGACTGTGGAATAATGAAAAACTGTTTTTT; CDR3aa: CASSSGLWNNEKLFF; v_gene: TRBV7-8; j_gene: TRBJ1-4; d_gene: .; abundance: few
CDR3nt: TGTGCCAGCAGTGCTGAAGGGGGAGGCTCCTACGAGCAGTACTTC; CDR3aa: CASSAEGGGSYEQYF; v_gene: TRBV6-4; j_gene: TRBJ2-7; d_gene: .; abundance: .
CDR3nt: TGTGCCAGCAGCCCCAGGGTTAGACCCCTTGGGGCCAACGTCCTGACTTTC; CDR3aa: CASSPRVRPLGANVLTF; v_gene: TRBV14; j_gene: TRBJ2-6; d_gene: .; abundance: many
CDR3nt: TGTGCCACCAGCAGAGGAGTAGGGTTGTACGAGCAGTACTTC; CDR3aa: CATSRGVGLYEQYF; v_gene: TRBV15; j_gene: TRBJ2-7; d_gene: .; abundance: .
CDR3nt: TGTGCCAGCAGGAACAGGGGGCTTGATAACTATGGCTACACCTTC; CDR3aa: CASRNRGLDNYGYTF; v_gene: TRBV6-1; j_gene: TRBJ1-2; d_gene: TRBD1; abundance: many
CDR3nt: TGCAGTGCCCTAGACGCGGGGGTGTGGACTGAAGCTTTCTTT; CDR3aa: CSALDAGVWTEAFF; v_gene: TRBV20-1; j_gene: TRBJ1-1; d_gene: .; abundance: many
CDR3nt: TGCGCCAGCAGCCTTACGGCAGCGGGAGGTCCAGATACGCAGTATTTT; CDR3aa: CASSLTAAGGPDTQYF; v_gene: TRBV4-3; j_gene: TRBJ2-3; d_gene: TRBD2; abundance: many
CDR3nt: TGTGCCAGCAGTTTAGACAGGGCCCACGAGCAGTACTTC; CDR3aa: CASSLDRAHEQYF; v_gene: TRBV28; j_gene: TRBJ2-7; d_gene: TRBD1; abundance: .
CDR3nt: TGTGCCAGCAGGTTAGGGACTATCACAGATACGCAGTATTTT; CDR3aa: CASRLGTITDTQYF; v_gene: TRBV12-3/TRBV12-4; j_gene: TRBJ2-3; d_gene: TRBD2; abundance: .
CDR3nt: TGTGCCAGCAGCTTGGCGAATAGCGGGGGGGCAGATACGCAGTATTTT; CDR3aa: CASSLANSGGADTQYF; v_gene: TRBV5-4; j_gene: TRBJ2-3; d_gene: TRBD2; abundance: .
CDR3nt: TGTGCCAGCAGTCATACAGGGGCAGTTTCCTATGGCTACACCTTC; CDR3aa: CASSHTGAVSYGYTF; v_gene: TRBV6-6; j_gene: TRBJ1-2; d_gene: TRBD1; abundance: many
CDR3nt: TGTGCCAGCAGCGTAGGAACCCCTACAGGGGCCTACACCATATATTTT; CDR3aa: CASSVGTPTGAYTIYF; v_gene: TRBV9; j_gene: TRBJ1-3; d_gene: TRBD1; abundance: .